One sample yielded the 17 T cell receptor beta chains listed below, sequenced in a study of Graves' ophthalmopathy and Graves' hyperthyroidism. The TCR beta CDR3 regions underwent amplification from RNA transcripts. Amplification began with first-round RT-PCR using HTBI primers, then second-round multiplex PCR was performed. In TCRdb, the multiplex PCR reads were re-called with MiXCR into one record per CDR3 protein. Among around 1.1 million distinct CDR3 sequences listed, 35% to 40% were seen once. Sequences were obtained from peripheral blood or thyroid tissue (not recorded which). The receptors were sampled from an adult man with Graves' hyperthyroidism.

In this sample, this clonotype turned up many times. V usage is TRBV5-8 and J usage is TRBJ1-2; the match to TRBD1 covers 7 bases. V lost 5 bases and J lost 8; bases outside the gene matches: 6. The CDR3 totals 12 residues. The germline CDR1 and CDR2 sequences are SGHTS and YDEGEE. Written as DNA, the CDR3 is TGTGCCAGCAGTCGTCAGGACAGGGGCTACACCTTC. Its translation: CASSRQDRGYTF.

Many counts were recorded for this clonotype. This sequence joins TRBV5-1 and TRBJ2-7; 8 bases map to TRBD1. The V gene's germline CDR1 is SGHRS and CDR2 YFSETQ. V lost 7 bases to trimming and J lost 6 bases; unmatched junction nucleotides: 15. The CDR3 is 15 residues long. CDR3 protein: CASSRPGTGGSEQYF. The DNA of the CDR3 is TGCGCCAGCTCACGGCCCGGGACAGGAGGATCCGAGCAGTACTTC. Drawing the rest from reference TRBV5-1 and TRBJ2-7, the complete variable domain is KAGVTQTPRYLIKTRGQQVTLSCSPISGHRSVSWYQQTPGQGLQFLFEYFSETQRNKGNFPGRFSGRQFSNSRSEMNVSTLELGDSALYLCASSRPGTGGSEQYFGPGTRLTVT.

The chain joins TRBV7-2 to TRBJ2-5; unclear D gene. The V end was cut by 7 bases, the J end by 5 bases, with 17 bases between. The CDR3 sequence is 14 residues long. Germline lookup yields CDR1 SGHTA and CDR2 FQGNSA. Here the CDR3 DNA reads TGTGCCAGCACCCACAATTTACATCGGGAGACCCAGTACTTC. Its protein is CASTHNLHRETQYF. Based on the CDR3 plus reference TRBV7-2 and TRBJ2-5, the full variable domain is GAGVSQSPSNKVTEKGKDVELRCDPISGHTALYWYRQSLGQGLEFLIYFQGNSAPDKSGLPSDRFSAERTGGSVSTLTIQRTQQEDSAVYLCASTHNLHRETQYFGPGTRLLVL.

This clonotype has a handful of counts. The chain employs TRBV20-1 and TRBJ1-2; a weak D match, TRBD1 (5 bases). V was shortened by 2 bases and J by 8 bases, with 18 bases between the two germline ends. CDR3 length equals 14 residues. From germline, CDR1 is DFQATT and CDR2 SNEGSKA (reference sequence). The CDR3 sequence is CSARWGLADPGYTF. The CDR3 DNA reads as TGCAGTGCTAGATGGGGCCTGGCAGATCCCGGCTACACCTTC.

This clonotype has ten or more counts. The V and J genes are TRBV5-1 and TRBJ2-7, with D possibly TRBD1 on 5 matching bases. The germline CDR1 and CDR2 sequences are SGHRS and YFSETQ. V lost 5 bases to trimming and J lost 2 bases, with 8 bases between them. CDR3 size: 12 residues. This CDR3 is CASRTEPYEQYF. In nucleotides, the CDR3 is TGCGCCAGCAGGACAGAGCCCTACGAGCAGTACTTC.

This clonotype was seen at least ten times. This sequence joins TRBV19 and TRBJ1-5; the match to TRBD1 covers 7 bases. Germline CDR1 and CDR2: LNHDA and SQIVND (reference sequence). This CDR3 contains 15 residues. V shed 7 bases and J 3 bases; nucleotides not matched to a gene: 9. The CDR3 reads CASKRGGQTNQPQHF. The CDR3 bases are TGTGCCAGTAAACGAGGGGGACAGACCAATCAGCCCCAGCATTTT.

This clonotype was seen a handful of times. V usage is TRBV12-3 or TRBV12-4 and J usage is TRBJ1-1; 7 bases are a match to TRBD1. V shed 6 bases, J shed 1 base, and the junction held 5 bases outside the gene matches. The CDR3 has 14 residues. The CDR3 reads CASRRTGQNTEAFF. CDR3 in DNA: TGTGCCAGCAGACGGACAGGCCAGAACACTGAAGCTTTCTTT.

This chain uses TRBV7-7 with TRBJ1-6; possibly TRBD1 for D (6 bases). CDR3 size: 16 residues. Trimming removed 9 bases from V and 5 bases from J, with 20 bases in between. Germline CDR1 is SSHAT and CDR2 is FNYEAQ (reference sequence). CDR3 sequence (DNA): TGTGCCAGAGGCGGCGGGGGGGCAGCAAATAATTCACCCCTCCACTTT. It translates to CARGGGGAANNSPLHF.

This clonotype was seen ten or more times. The rearrangement links TRBV9 to TRBJ1-2, with a possible D match to TRBD1 (5 bases). Germline V gives CDR1 SGDLS, CDR2 YYNGEE. V was cut by 3 bases and J by 5 bases, with 17 bases left in between. This CDR3 has 15 amino acids. The CDR3 spells CASSGGGSPNYGYTF. Here the CDR3 DNA reads TGTGCCAGCAGCGGGGGCGGGAGTCCCAATTATGGCTACACCTTC.

This clonotype has at least ten counts. The chain is built from TRBV7-9 and TRBJ1-2, with D uncertain. Trimming shortened V by 3 bases and J by 6 bases, and 14 bases separated the two germline ends. The CDR3 has 14 residues. The germline gives CDR1 SEHNR, CDR2 FQNEAQ (reference sequence). This CDR3 is CASSLNGVSNGYTF. CDR3 nucleotides: TGTGCCAGCAGCTTGAATGGTGTGTCCAATGGCTACACCTTC. The variable domain in full, completed from reference TRBV7-9 and TRBJ1-2, reads DTGVSQNPRHKITKRGQNVTFRCDPISEHNRLYWYRQTLGQGPEFLTYFQNEAQLEKSRLLSDRFSAERPKGSFSTLEIQRTEQGDSAMYLCASSLNGVSNGYTFGSGTRLTVV.

As concerns this clonotype: The conserved phenylalanine or tryptophan is not found at the CDR3 terminus, so this likely reflects a read error. This chain links TRBV20-1 with TRBJ2-5; 7 bases match TRBD1. Losses at the gene ends were 1 base for V and 5 bases for J; bases not matched to a gene: 1. The length of the CDR3 is 12 residues. Germline CDR1 reads DFQATT; CDR2 reads SNEGSKA (reference sequence). The CDR3 nucleotides are TGCAGTGCTAGAGTACAGGGGGAGACCCAGTACCTC. Encoded protein: CSARVQGETQYL.

On this clonotype: A much bigger clone sits one base away, suggesting this may be a read error. The rearrangement links TRBV7-9 to TRBJ1-2; TRBD1 is a possible D gene (5 bases). The CDR3 sequence is 15 residues long. In germline, CDR1 is SEHNR, CDR2 FQNEAQ (reference sequence). The V end was cut by 0 bases, the J end by 9 bases, with 17 bases between. CDR3 sequence reads: CASSLARSGTYSYTF. The CDR3 DNA sequence: TGTGCCAGCAGCTTAGCGCGGTCAGGGACGTATAGCTACACCTTC.

The chain joins TRBV20-1 to TRBJ2-5, with 9 bases identical to TRBD1. CDR1 and CDR2 from the germline V gene are DFQATT and SNEGSKA (reference sequence). The trim removed 6 bases at V and 4 bases at J, leaving 12 bases unmatched. CDR3 length: 15 residues. CDR3 amino acids: CSAAGEDRGAETQYF. DNA for the CDR3: TGCAGTGCCGCGGGCGAGGACAGGGGCGCAGAGACCCAGTACTTC.

In its sample, this clonotype was seen once. This may be a read error: a much more frequent sequence differs by one nucleotide. The chain joins TRBV19 to TRBJ2-7; weak D call: TRBD1 (6 bases). The CDR3 sequence is 14 residues long. V shed 10 bases and J shed 4 bases, with 20 bases lying between them. Germline CDR1 is LNHDA and CDR2 is SQIVND (reference sequence). The CDR3 DNA reads TGTGCCACCTCCCCCAGGACAGATGGTTACGAGCAGTACTTC. Its protein product is CATSPRTDGYEQYF.

Remarks on this clonotype: The junction does not match germline at one end; this may be a read error. The chain couples TRBV11-2 to TRBJ1-1; D is possibly TRBD1 (6 bases). The germline V gene encodes CDR1 SGHAT and CDR2 FQNNGV. CDR3 size: 17 residues. CDR3 amino acids: CASGFPGGGRVNTEAFF. The CDR3 bases are TGTGCCAGCGGCTTTCCCGGGGGGGGCAGAGTGAACACTGAAGCTTTCTTT.

V and J are TRBV18 and TRBJ1-6, with D tentatively TRBD1 (6 bases). CDR1 and CDR2 (germline): KGHSH, LQKENI. The V gene lost 4 bases and the J gene lost 8 bases, with 15 bases spanning the gap. This CDR3 region has 15 residues. The chain's CDR3 is CASSLLDKGDSPLHF. The CDR3 nucleotides are TGTGCCAGCTCACTTCTAGACAAGGGGGATTCACCCCTCCACTTT.

Concerning this clonotype: This sequence may be a read error, since a much larger clone differs from it by one base. This chain uses TRBV24-1 with TRBJ2-2, with TRBD1 matching over 11 bases. The CDR3 sequence is 18 residues long. In germline, CDR1 is KGHDR, CDR2 SFDVKD. The CDR3 bases are TGTGCCATCAGTGATTTGGGAGGACAGGGGGCGAGGACCGGGGAGCTGTTTTTT. This gives the protein CAISDLGGQGARTGELFF.